The present entry profiles one TCR beta chain with its context. TCR beta from blood CD8+ and CD4+ T cells was sequenced. About 0.45 to 1 ug RNA was reverse transcribed with random hexamers. TCRdb redid the calling of the immunoSEQ multiplex PCR reads with MiXCR, one entry per CDR3 protein. The table lists around 150,000 distinct CDR3 sequences, around 94% of them singletons. The data stem from a study of CD8 T cells in Susac syndrome. The germline CDR1 and CDR2 sequences are LGHNA and YSLEER. Trimming removed 4 bases at V and 0 bases at J, with 11 bases between. The CDR3 contains 15 residues. Sequenced input: CD4+ T cells from PBMCs. This sequence was found in a human donor in good health. V usage is TRBV4-3 and J usage is TRBJ2-3; D gene uncertain. In DNA, the CDR3 is TGCGCCAGCAGCCTCCTTCTAGGAAGCACAGATACGCAGTATTTT. This translates into CASSLLLGSTDTQYF.